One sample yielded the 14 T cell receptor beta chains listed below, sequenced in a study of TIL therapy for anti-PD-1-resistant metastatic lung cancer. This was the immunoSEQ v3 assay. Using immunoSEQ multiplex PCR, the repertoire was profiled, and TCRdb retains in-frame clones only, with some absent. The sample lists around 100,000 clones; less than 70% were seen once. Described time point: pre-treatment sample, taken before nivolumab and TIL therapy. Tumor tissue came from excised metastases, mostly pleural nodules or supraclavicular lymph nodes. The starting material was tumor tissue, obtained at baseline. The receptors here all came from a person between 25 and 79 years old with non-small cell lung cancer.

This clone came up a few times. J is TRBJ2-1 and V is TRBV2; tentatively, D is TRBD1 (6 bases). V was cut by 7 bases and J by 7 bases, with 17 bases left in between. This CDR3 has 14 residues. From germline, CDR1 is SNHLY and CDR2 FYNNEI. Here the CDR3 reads CASKGDYLANEQFF. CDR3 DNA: TGTGCCAGCAAGGGGGATTATCTGGCAAATGAGCAGTTCTTC.

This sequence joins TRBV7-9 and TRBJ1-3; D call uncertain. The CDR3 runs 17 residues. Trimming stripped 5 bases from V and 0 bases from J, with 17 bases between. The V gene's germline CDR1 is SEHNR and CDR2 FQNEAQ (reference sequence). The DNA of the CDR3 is TGTGCCAGCAGCATTGCCCGGGAAGGCATCTCTGGAAACACCATATATTTT. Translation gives CASSIAREGISGNTIYF.

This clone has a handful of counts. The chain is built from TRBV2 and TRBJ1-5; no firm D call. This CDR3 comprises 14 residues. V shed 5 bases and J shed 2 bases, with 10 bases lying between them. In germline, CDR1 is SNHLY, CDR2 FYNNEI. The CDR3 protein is CASSHRAGNQPQHF. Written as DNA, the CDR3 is TGTGCCAGCAGTCATAGAGCGGGCAATCAGCCCCAGCATTTT.

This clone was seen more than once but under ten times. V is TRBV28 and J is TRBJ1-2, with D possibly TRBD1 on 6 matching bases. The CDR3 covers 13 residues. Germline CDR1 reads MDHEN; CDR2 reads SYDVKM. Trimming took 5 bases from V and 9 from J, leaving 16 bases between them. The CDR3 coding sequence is TGTGCCAGCAGTGTACAGGGACGTCGGCGCTACACCTTC. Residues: CASSVQGRRRYTF.

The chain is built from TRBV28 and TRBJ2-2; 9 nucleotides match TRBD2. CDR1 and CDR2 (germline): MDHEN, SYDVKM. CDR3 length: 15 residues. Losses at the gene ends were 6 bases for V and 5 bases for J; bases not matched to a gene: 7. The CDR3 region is CASRSPSGATGELFF. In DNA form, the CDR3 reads TGTGCCAGCAGATCTCCTAGCGGGGCTACCGGGGAGCTGTTTTTT.

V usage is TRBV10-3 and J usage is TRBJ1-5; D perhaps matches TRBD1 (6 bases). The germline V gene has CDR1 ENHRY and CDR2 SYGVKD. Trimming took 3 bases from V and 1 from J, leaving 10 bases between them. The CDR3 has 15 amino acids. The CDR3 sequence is CAISEKGGSNQPQHF. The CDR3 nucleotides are TGTGCCATCAGTGAAAAGGGGGGAAGCAATCAGCCCCAGCATTTT.

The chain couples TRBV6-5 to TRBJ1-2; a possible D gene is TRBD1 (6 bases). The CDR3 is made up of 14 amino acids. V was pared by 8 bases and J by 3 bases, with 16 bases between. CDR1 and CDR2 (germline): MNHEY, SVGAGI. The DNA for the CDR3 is TGTGCCAGCTCATTAAACACAGGGTACTATGGCTACACCTTC. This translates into CASSLNTGYYGYTF.

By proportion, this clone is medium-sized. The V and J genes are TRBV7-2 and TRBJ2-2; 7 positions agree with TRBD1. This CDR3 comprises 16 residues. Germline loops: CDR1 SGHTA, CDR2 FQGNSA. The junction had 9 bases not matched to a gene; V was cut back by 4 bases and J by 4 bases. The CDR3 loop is CASSSRQGPLTGELFF. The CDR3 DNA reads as TGTGCCAGCAGCTCTCGACAGGGTCCCCTCACCGGGGAGCTGTTTTTT.

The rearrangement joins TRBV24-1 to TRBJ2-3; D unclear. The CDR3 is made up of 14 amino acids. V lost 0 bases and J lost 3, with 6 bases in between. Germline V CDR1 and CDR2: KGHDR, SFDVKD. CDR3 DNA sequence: TGTGCCACCAGTGATTTGTCCCGTACAGATACGCAGTATTTT. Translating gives CATSDLSRTDTQYF.

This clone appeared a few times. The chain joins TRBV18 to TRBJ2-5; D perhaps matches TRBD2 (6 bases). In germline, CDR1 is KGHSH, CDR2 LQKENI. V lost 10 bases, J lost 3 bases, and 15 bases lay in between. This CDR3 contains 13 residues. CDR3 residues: CATTRGKEETQYF. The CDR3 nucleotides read TGTGCCACCACGCGGGGAAAGGAAGAGACCCAGTACTTC.

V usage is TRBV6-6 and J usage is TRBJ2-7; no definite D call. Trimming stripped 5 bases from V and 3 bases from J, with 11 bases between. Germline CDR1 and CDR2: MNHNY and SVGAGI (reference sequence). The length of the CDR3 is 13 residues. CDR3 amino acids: CASSIPPSYEQYF. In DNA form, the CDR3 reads TGTGCCAGCAGTATTCCTCCGAGCTACGAGCAGTACTTC.

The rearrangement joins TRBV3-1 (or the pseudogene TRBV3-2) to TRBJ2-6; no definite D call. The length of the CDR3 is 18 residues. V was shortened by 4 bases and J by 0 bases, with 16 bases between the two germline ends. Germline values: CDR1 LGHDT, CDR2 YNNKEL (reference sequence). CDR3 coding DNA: TGTGCCAGCAGCCTATTTAAGGGTCACAGCTCTGGGGCCAACGTCCTGACTTTC. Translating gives CASSLFKGHSSGANVLTF.

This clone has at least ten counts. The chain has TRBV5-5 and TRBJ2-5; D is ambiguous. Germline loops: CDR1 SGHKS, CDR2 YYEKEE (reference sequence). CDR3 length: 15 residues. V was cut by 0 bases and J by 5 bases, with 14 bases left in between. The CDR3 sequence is CASSLAVGRTETQYF. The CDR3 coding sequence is TGTGCCAGCAGCTTGGCGGTGGGCAGAACGGAGACCCAGTACTTC. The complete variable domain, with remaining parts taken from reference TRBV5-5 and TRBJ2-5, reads DAGVTQSPTHLIKTRGQQVTLRCSPISGHKSVSWYQQVLGQGPQFIFQYYEKEERGRGNFPDRFSARQFPNYSSELNVNALLLGDSALYLCASSLAVGRTETQYFGPGTRLLVL.

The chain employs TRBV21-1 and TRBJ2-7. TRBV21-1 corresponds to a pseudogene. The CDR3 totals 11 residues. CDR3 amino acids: CASSKVHEQYF. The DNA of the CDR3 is TGTGCCAGCAGCAAAGTCCACGAGCAGTACTTC.